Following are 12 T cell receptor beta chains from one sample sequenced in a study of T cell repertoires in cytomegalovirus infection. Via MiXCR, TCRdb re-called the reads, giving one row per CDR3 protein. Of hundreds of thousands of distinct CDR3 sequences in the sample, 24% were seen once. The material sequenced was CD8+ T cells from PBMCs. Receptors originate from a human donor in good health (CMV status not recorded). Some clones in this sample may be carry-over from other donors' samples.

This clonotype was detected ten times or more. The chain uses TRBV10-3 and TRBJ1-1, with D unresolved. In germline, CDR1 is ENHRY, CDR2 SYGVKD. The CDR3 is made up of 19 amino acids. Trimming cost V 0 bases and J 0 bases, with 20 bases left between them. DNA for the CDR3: TGTGCCATCAGTGAGTCCGAGAGGCCAGCGTACCCCATGAACACTGAAGCTTTCTTT. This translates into CAISESERPAYPMNTEAFF.

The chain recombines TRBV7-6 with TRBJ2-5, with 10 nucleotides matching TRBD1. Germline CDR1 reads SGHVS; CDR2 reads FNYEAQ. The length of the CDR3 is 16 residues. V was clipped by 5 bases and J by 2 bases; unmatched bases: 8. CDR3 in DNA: TGTGCCAGCAGCACCTGGACAGGGGGAACTCAAGAGACCCAGTACTTC. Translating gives CASSTWTGGTQETQYF.

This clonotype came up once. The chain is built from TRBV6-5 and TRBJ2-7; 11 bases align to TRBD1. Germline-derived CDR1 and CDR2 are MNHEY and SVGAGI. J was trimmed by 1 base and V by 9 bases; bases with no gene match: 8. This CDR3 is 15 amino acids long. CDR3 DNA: TGTGCCAGTTCCATAGGGACAGGGGGTTCCTACGAGCAGTACTTC. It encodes CASSIGTGGSYEQYF.

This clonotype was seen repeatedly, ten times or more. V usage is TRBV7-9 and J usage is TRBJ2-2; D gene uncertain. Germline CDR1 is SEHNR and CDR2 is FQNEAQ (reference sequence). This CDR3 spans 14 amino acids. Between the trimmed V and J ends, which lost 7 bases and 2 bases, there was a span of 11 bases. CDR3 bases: TGTGCCAGCAACGGCTATCCCAACACCGGGGAGCTGTTTTTT. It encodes CASNGYPNTGELFF. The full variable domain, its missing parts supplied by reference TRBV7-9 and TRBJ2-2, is DTGVSQNPRHKITKRGQNVTFRCDPISEHNRLYWYRQTLGQGPEFLTYFQNEAQLEKSRLLSDRFSAERPKGSFSTLEIQRTEQGDSAMYLCASNGYPNTGELFFGEGSRLTVL.

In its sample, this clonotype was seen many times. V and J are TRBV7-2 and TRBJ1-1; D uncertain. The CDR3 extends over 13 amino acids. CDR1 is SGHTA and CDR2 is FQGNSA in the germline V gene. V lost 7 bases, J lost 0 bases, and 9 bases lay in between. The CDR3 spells CASTQEMNTEAFF. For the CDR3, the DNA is TGTGCCAGCACTCAGGAGATGAACACTGAAGCTTTCTTT.

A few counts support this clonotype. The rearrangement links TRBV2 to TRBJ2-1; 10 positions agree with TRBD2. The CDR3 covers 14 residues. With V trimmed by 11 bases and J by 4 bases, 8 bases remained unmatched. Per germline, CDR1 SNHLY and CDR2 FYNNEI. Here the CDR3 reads CAGSIAGGYNEQFF. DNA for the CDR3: TGTGCCGGGTCGATAGCGGGGGGTTACAATGAGCAGTTCTTC.

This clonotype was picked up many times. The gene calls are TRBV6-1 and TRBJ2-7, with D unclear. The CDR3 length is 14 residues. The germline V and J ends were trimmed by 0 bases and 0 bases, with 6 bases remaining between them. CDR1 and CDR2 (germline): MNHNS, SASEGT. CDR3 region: CASSEAGHSYEQYF. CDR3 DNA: TGTGCCAGCAGTGAAGCGGGTCACTCCTACGAGCAGTACTTC.

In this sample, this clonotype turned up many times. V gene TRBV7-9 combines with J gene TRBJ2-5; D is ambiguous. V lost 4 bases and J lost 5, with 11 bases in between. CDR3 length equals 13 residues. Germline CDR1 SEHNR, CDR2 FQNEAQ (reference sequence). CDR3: CASSSALQETQYF. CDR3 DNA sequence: TGTGCCAGCAGCTCGGCGTTGCAGGAGACCCAGTACTTC.

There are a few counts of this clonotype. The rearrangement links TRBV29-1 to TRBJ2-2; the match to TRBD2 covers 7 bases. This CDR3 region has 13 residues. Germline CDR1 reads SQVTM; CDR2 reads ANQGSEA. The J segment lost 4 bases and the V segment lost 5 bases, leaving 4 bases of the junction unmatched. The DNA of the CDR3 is TGCAGCGTTATAGCGGGCGTCACCGGGGAGCTGTTTTTT. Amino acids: CSVIAGVTGELFF.

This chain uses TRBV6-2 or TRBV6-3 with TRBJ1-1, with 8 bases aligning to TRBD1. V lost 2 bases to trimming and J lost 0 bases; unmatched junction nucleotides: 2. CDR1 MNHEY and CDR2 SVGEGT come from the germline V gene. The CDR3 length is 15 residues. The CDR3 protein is CASSYGDRLNTEAFF. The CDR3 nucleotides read TGTGCCAGCAGTTACGGGGACAGGCTGAACACTGAAGCTTTCTTT.

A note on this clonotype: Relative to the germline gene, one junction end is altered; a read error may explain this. As DNA, the CDR3 is TGTACCACCAGCAGATACAGGGGTGCAAATTCACCCCTCCACTTT. Translating it yields CTTSRYRGANSPLHF. The rearrangement joins TRBV15 to TRBJ1-6, with 7 bases identical to TRBD1. The germline V gene encodes CDR1 LNHNV and CDR2 YYDKDF (reference sequence). This CDR3 comprises 15 residues.

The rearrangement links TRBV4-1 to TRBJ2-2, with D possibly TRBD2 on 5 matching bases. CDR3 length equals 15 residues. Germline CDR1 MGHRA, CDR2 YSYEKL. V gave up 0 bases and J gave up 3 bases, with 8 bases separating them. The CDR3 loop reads CASSQESGYTGELFF. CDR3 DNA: TGCGCCAGCAGCCAAGAGTCGGGGTACACCGGGGAGCTGTTTTTT.